Here is one T cell receptor (beta chain) with its context. Its antigen is still unknown. The source of the sample is a study of CD8 T cells in Susac syndrome. Study results and caveats: That the number of individuals in its TCR sequencing and HLA analysis was relatively small was acknowledged by the study.

The T cells that were sequenced for TCR beta were CD8+ and CD4+ cells from blood. Patients with stable or active relapsing-remitting disease, all of them treatment-naive, made up the multiple sclerosis controls. The CD8+ and CD4+ T cells were negatively isolated, with the TEMRA cells enriched by FACS. Random hexamers primed reverse transcription of about 0.45 to 1 ug RNA. TCRdb recomputed calls from the immunoSEQ multiplex PCR reads with MiXCR, one row per CDR3 protein. The repertoire includes 200,000 to 250,000 distinct CDR3 sequences, roughly 95% of them detected once, and 0.055% to 0.075% sits in the top ten. The receptor was derived from a human donor with multiple sclerosis. Source material: CD4+ T cells from PBMCs.

The CDR3 sequence: CASSISGVGGSKNIQYF. Here the CDR3 DNA reads TGTGCCAGTAGTATAAGTGGTGTAGGAGGGTCCAAAAACATTCAGTACTTC. J is TRBJ2-4 and V is TRBV19, with D possibly matching TRBD2 (6 bases). Trimming took 2 bases from V and 2 from J, leaving 16 bases between them. Looked up from germline, CDR1 is LNHDA and CDR2 is SQIVND (reference sequence). The CDR3 extends over 17 amino acids. Full variable domain (rest looked up from reference TRBV19 and TRBJ2-4): DGGITQSPKYLFRKEGQNVTLSCEQNLNHDAMYWYRQDPGQGLRLIYYSQIVNDFQKGDIAEGYSVSREKKESFPLTVTSAQKNPTAFYLCASSISGVGGSKNIQYFGAGTRLSVL.